A single sample gave rise to the 25 T cell receptor beta chains below, sequenced in a study of read filtering for tumor transcriptome and immune sequencing. This library used about 360 ng RNA and molecular barcoded adaptors spanning alpha/delta and beta/gamma chains. TCRdb reanalysed the reads using MiXCR and keeps one entry per CDR3 protein. The sample contains more than 35,000 distinct CDR3 sequences, 10% to 15% of which appear only once. The sample comprised a population of CD138-negative cells sorted from bone marrow. Receptors were obtained from a donor at least 40 years old with multiple myeloma.

This clonotype was seen repeatedly, ten times or more. The CDR3 bases are TGTGCCAGCAGTTTGGGGGATCAGGATACGCAGTATTTT. Its protein is CASSLGDQDTQYF. The V gene is TRBV12-3 or TRBV12-4, the J gene TRBJ2-3; D possibly matches TRBD1 or TRBD2 (5 bases each). V lost 3 bases and J 6 bases, leaving 10 bases between the germline ends. This CDR3 is 13 amino acids long.

This clonotype was seen many times. The chain couples TRBV7-9 to TRBJ1-1, with D unclear. Trimming took off 5 bases at V and 3 bases at J, with 10 bases between the two ends. Germline V gene lookup returns CDR1 SEHNR and CDR2 FQNEAQ (reference sequence). The CDR3 length is 13 residues. CDR3 nucleotide sequence: TGTGCCAGCAGCAAGGACCGTGACACTGAAGCTTTCTTT. It translates to CASSKDRDTEAFF.

This clonotype was observed many times. The chain has TRBV6-6 and TRBJ1-2; D remains ambiguous. V shed 8 bases and J shed 2 bases, with 6 bases lying between them. This CDR3 contains 11 residues. The germline CDR1 and CDR2 sequences are MNHNY and SVGAGI (reference sequence). DNA of the CDR3: TGTGCCAGCCAGGACAACTATGGCTACACCTTC. It translates to CASQDNYGYTF.

This clonotype was recorded many times. This chain joins TRBV2 and TRBJ1-5, with D tentatively TRBD1 (6 bases). Germline lookup yields CDR1 SNHLY and CDR2 FYNNEI. The CDR3 contains 12 residues. V shed 8 bases and J shed 3 bases, with 8 bases lying between them. CDR3 nucleotide sequence: TGTGCCAGCTCAGGGGACAATCAGCCCCAGCATTTT. This gives the protein CASSGDNQPQHF.

This clonotype has ten or more counts. V is TRBV10-3 and J is TRBJ2-7; D tentatively reads TRBD1 or TRBD2 (5 bases each). This CDR3 has 14 residues. CDR1 and CDR2 (germline): ENHRY, SYGVKD. V dropped 3 bases and J dropped 6 bases, with 15 bases sitting between them. CDR3 sequence: CAISDGDPVPEQYF. The CDR3 coding sequence is TGTGCCATCAGTGATGGGGACCCAGTGCCCGAGCAGTACTTC.

By sample share, this clonotype is medium-sized. The rearrangement joins TRBV6-1 to TRBJ2-1, with D tentatively TRBD1 or TRBD2 (5 bases each). The germline V and J ends were trimmed by 4 bases and 1 base, with 11 bases remaining between them. The CDR3 extends over 15 amino acids. Germline V gene data show CDR1 as MNHNS and CDR2 as SASEGT. CDR3 DNA: TGTGCCAGCAGTGGACTCTGGGGGTCCTACAATGAGCAGTTCTTC. This gives the protein CASSGLWGSYNEQFF.

As concerns this clonotype: Just one base apart from a much larger clone, this may be a read error. The rearrangement links TRBV18 to TRBJ1-1; D is perhaps TRBD1 (6 bases). Germline CDR1 KGHSH, CDR2 LQKENI. The CDR3 contains 16 residues. CDR3 DNA: TGTGCCAGCTTACCAGGGGCCCCGAGTAGGAACACTGAAGCTTTCTTT. This sequence encodes CASLPGAPSRNTEAFF.

Notes on this clonotype: This may be a read error: a much more frequent sequence differs by one nucleotide. J is TRBJ1-1 and V is TRBV7-2; D unclear. The CDR3 is 13 residues long. The germline CDR1 and CDR2 sequences are SGHTA and FQGNSA. The CDR3 sequence: CASSPLGGTEGFF. DNA for the CDR3: TGTGCCAGCAGCCCCCTCGGCGGCACTGAAGGTTTCTTT. Full variable domain (rest looked up from reference TRBV7-2 and TRBJ1-1): GAGVSQSPSNKVTEKGKDVELRCDPISGHTALYWYRQSLGQGLEFLIYFQGNSAPDKSGLPSDRFSAERTGGSVSTLTIQRTQQEDSAVYLCASSPLGGTEGFFGQGTRLTVV.

This clonotype occurred a few times. The genes are TRBV6-4 and TRBJ2-7; D is ambiguous. The germline CDR1 and CDR2 sequences are MRHNA and SNTAGT. Trimming pared 2 bases from V and 3 bases from J, leaving 8 bases between. The CDR3 is 13 residues long. In nucleotides, the CDR3 is TGTGCCAGCAGTGACGACCTGGGCTACGAGCAGTACTTC. Translating it yields CASSDDLGYEQYF.

This clonotype was recorded many times. In DNA form, the CDR3 reads TGTGCCAGCAGCTTCCTGGGACAGGGGGCATTCACTGAAGCTTTCTTT. This gives the protein CASSFLGQGAFTEAFF. The chain carries TRBV5-4 and TRBJ1-1; 12 bases align to TRBD1. J lost 4 bases, V lost 2 bases, and 6 bases had no gene match. Germline V lookup: CDR1 SGHNT, CDR2 YYREEE (reference sequence). The CDR3 has 16 amino acids.

Concerning this clonotype itself: A much larger clone lies a single base off, so this may be a read error. The V and J genes are TRBV6-6 and TRBJ1-2, with D possibly being TRBD1 (6 bases). With 6 bases removed from V and 4 bases from J, the gap between germline ends came to 15 bases. This CDR3 region has 14 residues. Germline V lookup: CDR1 MNHNY, CDR2 SVGAGI (reference sequence). CDR3 sequence: CASSRDTILYGYTF. In nucleotides, the CDR3 is TGTGCCAGCAGCCGGGACACGATCCTCTATGGCTACACCTTC.

This clonotype showed up many times. The gene calls are TRBV27 and TRBJ2-2; TRBD1 agrees at 7 bases. V shed 3 bases, J shed 3 bases, and the junction held 7 bases outside the gene matches. The CDR3 totals 16 residues. CDR1 is MNHEY, CDR2 SMNVEV, per germline (reference sequence). The CDR3 here is CASSLARDSYTGELFF. CDR3 nucleotides: TGTGCCAGCAGTTTGGCCAGGGACAGCTACACCGGGGAGCTGTTTTTT.

At least ten counts were recorded for this clonotype. The chain couples TRBV4-1 to TRBJ2-3; a possible D gene is TRBD2 (5 bases). Germline CDR1 is MGHRA and CDR2 is YSYEKL. V dropped 6 bases and J dropped 0 bases, with 10 bases sitting between them. This CDR3 region has 14 residues. CDR3 DNA: TGCGCCAGCAGACGGGATACTAGCACAGATACGCAGTATTTT. This translates into CASRRDTSTDTQYF.

This clonotype occurred many times. The gene calls are TRBV20-1 and TRBJ1-4; 7 bases fit TRBD1. CDR1 and CDR2 from the germline V gene are DFQATT and SNEGSKA (reference sequence). Losses at the gene ends were 1 base for V and 3 bases for J; bases not matched to a gene: 2. The CDR3 is made up of 14 amino acids. CDR3 nucleotide sequence: TGCAGTGCTAGAGGGGACAGTGCTAATGAAAAACTGTTTTTT. Protein: CSARGDSANEKLFF.

This clonotype was detected ten times or more. The rearrangement uses TRBV29-1 and TRBJ2-6, with 9 bases lining up with TRBD1. Germline assignment: CDR1 SQVTM and CDR2 ANQGSEA. The trim removed 0 bases at V and 0 bases at J, leaving 3 bases unmatched. This CDR3 spans 17 amino acids. CDR3 DNA: TGCAGCGTTGAAGAGAGGGACAGGGTCTCTGGGGCCAACGTCCTGACTTTC. Translating it yields CSVEERDRVSGANVLTF. The full variable domain, its missing parts supplied by reference TRBV29-1 and TRBJ2-6, is SAVISQKPSRDICQRGTSLTIQCQVDSQVTMMFWYRQQPGQSLTLIATANQGSEATYESGFVIDKFPISRPNLTFSTLTVSNMSPEDSSIYLCSVEERDRVSGANVLTFGAGSRLTVL.

Note on this clonotype: A much more abundant neighbour one base away suggests this may be a read error. V is TRBV20-1 and J is TRBJ2-7; 10 bases are shared with TRBD1. V shed 5 bases, J shed 9 bases, and the junction held 10 bases outside the gene matches. CDR1 is DFQATT and CDR2 is SNEGSKA in the germline V gene (reference sequence). This CDR3 contains 13 residues. This CDR3 reads CSAGVPGDRGQYF. CDR3 DNA: TGCAGTGCTGGAGTCCCAGGGGACAGGGGGCAGTACTTC.

On this clonotype itself: A single base separates this from a much larger clone, so it may be a read error. The gene calls are TRBV5-5 and TRBJ1-1; perhaps TRBD1 as D (5 bases). The V end lost 4 bases, the J end lost 3 bases, and 13 bases lay between the germline ends. Germline V gives CDR1 SGHKS, CDR2 YYEKEE (reference sequence). This CDR3 comprises 14 residues. The CDR3 spells CASSRDPPYTEAFF. The CDR3 coding sequence is TGTGCCAGCAGCAGGGACCCCCCATACACTGAAGCTTTCTTT.

This clonotype was detected only a few times. J is TRBJ2-3 and V is TRBV5-1; TRBD2 matches at 8 bases. The V and J ends lost 4 bases and 4 bases, in that order; junction bases with no gene match: 5. CDR3 size: 14 residues. Germline assignment: CDR1 SGHRS and CDR2 YFSETQ. In nucleotides, the CDR3 is TGCGCCAGCAGCCGTCGTAGCGGGGCAGATACGCAGTATTTT. It specifies CASSRRSGADTQYF.

This clonotype was seen many times. The chain carries TRBV7-3 and TRBJ2-1, with 11 bases fitting TRBD2. The germline CDR1 and CDR2 sequences are SGHTA and FQGTGA. CDR3 length: 16 residues. V was clipped by 2 bases and J by 5 bases; unmatched bases: 5. The CDR3 nucleotides are TGTGCCAGCAGCTTAGTAGCGGGGGGGCCTCACAATGAGCAGTTCTTC. Protein sequence: CASSLVAGGPHNEQFF.

This clonotype has more than one count but fewer than ten. A much larger clonotype is one base distant, so this may be a read error. The final CDR3 position lacks the conserved phenylalanine or tryptophan, pointing to a likely read error. The chain combines TRBV28 with TRBJ2-7; D not resolved. The V gene's germline CDR1 is MDHEN and CDR2 SYDVKM. The CDR3 contains 12 residues. Trimming cost V 5 bases and J 4 bases, with 9 bases left between them. CDR3 residues: CASSPQRYEQYL. DNA for the CDR3: TGTGCCAGCAGTCCACAGCGATACGAGCAGTACCTC.

This clonotype was recorded once. A much larger clone lies a single base off, so this may be a read error. No conserved phenylalanine or tryptophan ends this CDR3, so it is likely a read error. The chain employs TRBV19 and TRBJ1-5; D not resolved. The CDR3 spans 12 residues. CDR1 is LNHDA and CDR2 is SQIVND in the germline V gene (reference sequence). Trimming cost V 0 bases and J 9 bases, with 6 bases left between them. CDR3 loop: CASSIDRGPQHL. The CDR3 DNA reads as TGTGCCAGTAGTATAGATCGAGGGCCCCAGCATCTT.

Turning to this clonotype: A much larger clone is a single base away; this may be a read error. The CDR3 does not close with the conserved phenylalanine or tryptophan, likely indicating a read error. The V and J genes are TRBV24-1 and TRBJ2-1; the D is unclear. CDR3 length equals 11 residues. V was cut by 6 bases and J by 6 bases, with 5 bases left in between. In germline, CDR1 is KGHDR, CDR2 SFDVKD. CDR3: CATSRSNEQFL. For the CDR3, the DNA is TGTGCCACCAGTAGGTCCAATGAGCAGTTCCTC.

With regard to this clonotype: The conserved closing phenylalanine or tryptophan is absent in this CDR3, likely reflecting a read error. The chain uses TRBV15 and TRBJ2-4; no definite D call. Germline V gives CDR1 LNHNV, CDR2 YYDKDF (reference sequence). V gave up 3 bases and J gave up 0 bases, with 12 bases separating them. CDR3 length equals 16 residues. CDR3 region: CATSRDRDLAKNIQYL. The CDR3 DNA sequence: TGTGCCACCAGCAGGGATCGAGATCTAGCCAAAAACATTCAGTACCTC.

This clonotype was seen a handful of times. A much larger clone differs from this one at a single base, so this may be a read error. The DNA is omitted, as the CDR3 cannot be located on it reliably, and the CDR3 follows TCRdb's listing. This rearrangement joins TRBV6-6 to TRBJ1-1. The CDR3 length equals 14 residues, ends included. Germline CDR1 reads MNHNY; CDR2 reads SVGAGI (reference sequence). The CDR3 region is CASSYVGGGTEALF.

This clonotype was seen many times. The chain employs TRBV7-8 and TRBJ1-2; D gene unclear. The length of the CDR3 is 14 residues. Germline-derived CDR1 and CDR2 are SGHVS and FQNEAQ. With 5 bases removed from V and 4 bases from J, the gap between germline ends came to 14 bases. DNA of the CDR3: TGTGCCAGCAGCCGAACAGAGCCTGGCTATGGCTACACCTTC. Residues: CASSRTEPGYGYTF.